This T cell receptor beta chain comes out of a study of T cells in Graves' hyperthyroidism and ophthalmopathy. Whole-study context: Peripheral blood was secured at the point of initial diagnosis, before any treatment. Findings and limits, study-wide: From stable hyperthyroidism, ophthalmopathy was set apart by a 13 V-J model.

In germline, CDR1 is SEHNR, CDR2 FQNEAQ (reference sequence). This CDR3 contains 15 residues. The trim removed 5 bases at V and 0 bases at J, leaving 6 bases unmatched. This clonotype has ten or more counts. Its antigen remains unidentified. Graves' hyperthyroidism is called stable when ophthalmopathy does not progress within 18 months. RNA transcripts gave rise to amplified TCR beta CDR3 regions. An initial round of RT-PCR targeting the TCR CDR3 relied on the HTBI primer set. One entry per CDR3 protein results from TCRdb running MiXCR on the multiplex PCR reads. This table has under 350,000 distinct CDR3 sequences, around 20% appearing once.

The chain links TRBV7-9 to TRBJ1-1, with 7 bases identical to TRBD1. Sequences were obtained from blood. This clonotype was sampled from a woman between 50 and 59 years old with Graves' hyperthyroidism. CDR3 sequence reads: CASSARDSMNTEAFF. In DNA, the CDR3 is TGTGCCAGCAGCGCTCGGGACAGCATGAACACTGAAGCTTTCTTT.